Following are 24 T cell receptor beta chains from one sample sequenced in a study of T cells in localized non-small cell lung cancer. Data came from immunoSEQ multiplex PCR; TCRdb stores just in-frame clones and leaves some out. The table has approximately 63,000 clones, 70% to 90% seen once. The material sequenced was peripheral blood, taken before any cancer treatment. The receptors were gathered from a man between 40 and 69 years old with stage I squamous cell lung carcinoma.

The CDR3 loop reads CASSYGGRALNEQFF. The DNA for the CDR3 is TGTGCCAGCAGTTACGGTGGGAGGGCGCTAAATGAGCAGTTCTTC. The chain employs TRBV6-5 and TRBJ2-1; 7 positions match TRBD2. Germline V gene lookup returns CDR1 MNHEY and CDR2 SVGAGI. The V gene end was trimmed by 2 bases and the J gene end by 7 bases; junction bases not matched to a gene: 8. The CDR3 loop spans 15 amino acids.

V and J are TRBV5-1 and TRBJ2-3, with 15 bases matching TRBD2. The CDR3 runs to 18 residues. CDR1 and CDR2 (germline): SGHRS, YFSETQ. V lost 4 bases, J lost 1 base, and 7 bases stayed unmatched. The CDR3 region is CASSLWTSGRAGTDTQYF. Written as DNA, the CDR3 is TGCGCCAGCAGCCTATGGACTAGCGGGAGGGCCGGCACAGATACGCAGTATTTT.

As for this clone: Relative to the germline gene, one junction end is altered; a read error may explain this. This chain joins TRBV7-2 and TRBJ1-1, with unresolved D. Germline loops: CDR1 SGHTA, CDR2 FQGNSA. This CDR3 comprises 13 residues. CDR3 residues: CASSSGPGFGSVF. The CDR3 DNA follows: TGTGCCAGCAGCTCCGGGCCGGGGTTCGGCTCCGTCTTT. The full variable domain, its missing parts supplied by reference TRBV7-2 and TRBJ1-1, is GAGVSQSPSNKVTEKGKDVELRCDPISGHTALYWYRQSLGQGLEFLIYFQGNSAPDKSGLPSDRFSAERTGGSVSTLTIQRTQQEDSAVYLCASSSGPGFGSVFGQGTRLTVV.

The chain recombines TRBV30 with TRBJ2-5; D may match TRBD1 or TRBD2 (6 bases each). Germline assignment: CDR1 GTSNPN and CDR2 SVGIG (reference sequence). The CDR3 has 15 amino acids. The V and J ends lost 5 bases and 5 bases respectively, with 21 bases between them. This chain's CDR3 is CAWGIGSQGGETQYF. For the CDR3, the DNA is TGTGCCTGGGGAATTGGGTCGCAAGGGGGGGAGACCCAGTACTTC. Variable domain in full (rest from reference TRBV30 and TRBJ2-5): SQTIHQWPATLVQPVGSPLSLECTVEGTSNPNLYWYRQAAGRGLQLLFYSVGIGQISSEVPQNLSASRPQDRQFILSSKKLLLSDSGFYLCAWGIGSQGGETQYFGPGTRLLVL.

The chain joins TRBV6-6 to TRBJ2-7; D uncertain. Trimming left V 4 bases short and J 0 bases short, with 10 bases between. CDR3 length equals 14 residues. CDR1 MNHNY and CDR2 SVGAGI come from the germline V gene (reference sequence). The CDR3 coding sequence is TGTGCCAGCAGTTCCGGTTTAAGCTCCTACGAGCAGTACTTC. Its translation: CASSSGLSSYEQYF.

The chain combines TRBV5-6 with TRBJ1-4, with D perhaps TRBD1 (5 bases). Germline-derived CDR1 and CDR2 are SGHDT and YYEEEE. The CDR3 is 15 amino acids. V lost 0 bases to trimming and J lost 1 base, with 7 bases between them. CDR3 coding DNA: TGTGCCAGCAGCTTGGTGGGGGGAACTAATGAAAAACTGTTTTTT. Its translation is CASSLVGGTNEKLFF.

The DNA for the CDR3 is TGTGCCAGTAGTGCCAACCGGGACCGGGCCGGCTATGGCTACACCTTC. It is translated as CASSANRDRAGYGYTF. The chain carries TRBV19 and TRBJ1-2; maybe TRBD1 (5 bases). V was cut by 5 bases and J by 4 bases, with 20 bases left in between. CDR1 is LNHDA, CDR2 SQIVND, per germline (reference sequence). The CDR3 is 16 amino acids.

V gene TRBV27 combines with J gene TRBJ1-5, with D perhaps TRBD1 (6 bases). V lost 0 bases, J lost 5 bases, and 11 bases lay in between. The germline gives CDR1 MNHEY, CDR2 SMNVEV (reference sequence). The CDR3 runs to 15 residues. The CDR3 coding sequence is TGTGCCAGCAGTTTATCTCCGGACAGATATCAGCCCCAGCATTTT. It encodes CASSLSPDRYQPQHF.

The V gene is TRBV28, the J gene TRBJ1-1; 9 bases are a match to TRBD1. V shed 5 bases and J 3 bases; nucleotides not matched to a gene: 10. CDR3 length: 16 amino acids. Germline CDR1 is MDHEN and CDR2 is SYDVKM. CDR3 residues: CASSLSWTGEDTEAFF. CDR3 bases: TGTGCCAGCAGTCTTTCCTGGACAGGGGAGGACACTGAAGCTTTCTTT.

This sequence joins TRBV19 and TRBJ2-2, with 10 bases that match TRBD2. The CDR3 extends over 17 amino acids. V lost 5 bases and J lost 5; bases outside the gene matches: 11. Germline loops: CDR1 LNHDA, CDR2 SQIVND (reference sequence). CDR3 DNA sequence: TGTGCCAGTAGTTTCCACCCTAGCGGGAGAGGGACCGGGGAGCTGTTTTTT. It is translated as CASSFHPSGRGTGELFF.

This sequence joins TRBV29-1 and TRBJ2-7; D possibly corresponds to TRBD1 (5 bases). The CDR3 runs to 15 residues. Trimming took off 1 base at V and 4 bases at J, with 17 bases between the two ends. The V gene's germline CDR1 is SQVTM and CDR2 ANQGSEA. In nucleotides, the CDR3 is TGCAGCGTTGAAGGGGCCAGGGAATTCAGTTACGAGCAGTACTTC. The encoded protein is CSVEGAREFSYEQYF.

The chain recombines TRBV11-2 with TRBJ2-1, with 10 bases lining up with TRBD2. The CDR3 length is 17 residues. The trim removed 4 bases at V and 8 bases at J, leaving 14 bases unmatched. Germline V gene sequence: CDR1 SGHAT, CDR2 FQNNGV. The CDR3 region is CASSSLSSGSFVDEQFF. Written as DNA, the CDR3 is TGTGCCAGCAGCTCCCTTTCTAGCGGGAGTTTCGTCGATGAGCAGTTCTTC.

J is TRBJ2-3 and V is TRBV27, with D uncertain. Germline CDR1 and CDR2: MNHEY and SMNVEV (reference sequence). V was pared by 3 bases and J by 3 bases, with 13 bases between. The CDR3 totals 15 residues. This chain's CDR3 is CASSFDGRVTDTQYF. The CDR3 DNA sequence: TGTGCCAGCAGTTTTGACGGACGTGTGACAGATACGCAGTATTTT.

CDR3 nucleotide sequence: TGCGCCAGCAGCCCCAGGGGACAGCAACCCTACGAGCAGTACTTC. Residues: CASSPRGQQPYEQYF. This chain joins TRBV5-1 and TRBJ2-7, with 7 bases matching TRBD1. Germline V gene data show CDR1 as SGHRS and CDR2 as YFSETQ. This CDR3 is built from 15 residues. The trim removed 4 bases at V and 2 bases at J, leaving 9 bases unmatched.

The chain has TRBV11-2 and TRBJ2-7; 11 bases agree with TRBD2. Germline-derived CDR1 and CDR2 are SGHAT and FQNNGV. J lost 7 bases, V lost 7 bases, and 24 bases had no gene match. This CDR3 spans 19 amino acids. This CDR3 reads CASTPPLRLAGGGQGEQYF. The CDR3 DNA follows: TGTGCCAGCACCCCCCCTCTGCGGCTAGCGGGAGGAGGGCAAGGGGAGCAGTACTTC.

This sequence joins TRBV7-2 and TRBJ2-5; no clear D gene. Germline lookup yields CDR1 SGHTA and CDR2 FQGNSA. The CDR3 is 15 residues long. Trimming shortened V by 2 bases and J by 2 bases, and 12 bases separated the two germline ends. This CDR3 reads CASSLSSGQQETQYF. The DNA of the CDR3 is TGTGCCAGCAGCTTATCATCGGGCCAACAAGAGACCCAGTACTTC.

This clone was observed a few times. The chain joins TRBV10-2 to TRBJ2-5; D is possibly TRBD2 (5 bases). The CDR3 length is 13 residues. V lost 4 bases and J lost 6, with 12 bases in between. CDR1 is WSHSY, CDR2 SAAADI, per germline. The CDR3 coding sequence is TGCGCCAGCAGTGGGGGAGCGCGTCAGACCCAGTACTTC. Translating it yields CASSGGARQTQYF.

The chain joins TRBV6-5 to TRBJ2-7; D might be TRBD2 (5 bases). The V gene lost 6 bases and the J gene lost 4 bases, with 19 bases spanning the gap. Looked up from germline, CDR1 is MNHEY and CDR2 is SVGAGI. There are 15 residues in the CDR3. The CDR3 sequence is CASSRDTRREYEQYF. In nucleotides, the CDR3 is TGTGCCAGCAGCCGCGACACCCGTCGGGAATACGAGCAGTACTTC.

The rearrangement uses TRBV19 and TRBJ1-4; D call uncertain. The CDR3 is made up of 16 amino acids. Germline values: CDR1 LNHDA, CDR2 SQIVND (reference sequence). The V end was cut by 4 bases, the J end by 5 bases, with 17 bases between. The CDR3 bases are TGTGCCAGTAGTAACTCTGGAGGACGGATAAATGAAAAACTGTTTTTT. This gives the protein CASSNSGGRINEKLFF.

This chain connects TRBV4-2 to TRBJ2-2; D possibly corresponds to TRBD2 (6 bases). The CDR3 is made up of 13 amino acids. V was shortened by 7 bases and J by 1 base, with 7 bases between the two germline ends. The V gene's germline CDR1 is LGHNA and CDR2 YNFKEQ. The DNA of the CDR3 is TGTGCCAGCATAGCGGAGAACACCGGGGAGCTGTTTTTT. It codes for CASIAENTGELFF.

This clone appeared a few times. The chain combines TRBV4-3 with TRBJ1-2; 7 positions agree with TRBD1. The junction had 7 bases not matched to a gene; V was cut back by 1 base and J by 5 bases. This CDR3 spans 15 amino acids. The germline gives CDR1 LGHNA, CDR2 YSLEER. The CDR3 coding sequence is TGCGCCAGCAGCCAAGGCCGAACAGGGGATTATGGCTACACCTTC. Translation gives CASSQGRTGDYGYTF.

V gene TRBV5-5 combines with J gene TRBJ2-5; TRBD1 is a possible D gene (6 bases). The germline V and J ends were trimmed by 3 bases and 5 bases, with 14 bases remaining between them. CDR1 and CDR2 from the germline V gene are SGHKS and YYEKEE (reference sequence). The CDR3 is made up of 14 amino acids. The CDR3 sequence: CASSSKTGGETQYF. CDR3 coding DNA: TGTGCCAGCAGCTCCAAGACAGGTGGGGAGACCCAGTACTTC.

This sequence joins TRBV28 and TRBJ1-1; D not resolved. CDR1 MDHEN and CDR2 SYDVKM come from the germline V gene. V lost 5 bases to trimming and J lost 4 bases, with 11 bases between them. CDR3 length: 13 amino acids. The CDR3: CASSIDTGTEAFF. Here the CDR3 DNA reads TGTGCCAGCAGTATCGACACCGGCACTGAAGCTTTCTTT. Full variable domain (missing parts from reference TRBV28 and TRBJ1-1): DVKVTQSSRYLVKRTGEKVFLECVQDMDHENMFWYRQDPGLGLRLIYFSYDVKMKEKGDIPEGYSVSREKKERFSLILESASTNQTSMYLCASSIDTGTEAFFGQGTRLTVV.

This clone was observed a single time. This chain links TRBV29-1 with TRBJ1-2; D may be TRBD1 (6 bases). Germline V gene lookup returns CDR1 SQVTM and CDR2 ANQGSEA. The CDR3 consists of 13 residues. V lost 2 bases and J 9 bases, leaving 16 bases between the germline ends. In DNA, the CDR3 is TGCAGCGTTGAAAGCGGGGGCAGTGGGCGCTACACCTTC. Protein sequence: CSVESGGSGRYTF.